The source of this T cell receptor (beta chain) is a study of low-dose radiotherapy and immunotherapy resistance in tumors. As for time point: after trial treatment. Treatment defined: LDRT plus nivolumab, ipilimumab, low-dose cyclophosphamide and aspirin (RACIN trial). Germline CDR1 and CDR2: MGHRA and YSYEKL. This CDR3 contains 16 residues. J was trimmed by 7 bases and V by 1 base; bases with no gene match: 6. Both TCRalpha and TCRbeta chains were reverse transcribed with V-gene-specific primers. Amplification, which lasted roughly 20 PCR cycles, used a constant-region primer and V-primer adapter to amplify TCRs. TCRdb reprocessed the reads with MiXCR, giving one entry per CDR3 protein. The table includes some 94,000 distinct CDR3 sequences, approximately 22% detected once. This clonotype was picked up many times.

The source of this sequence is a female donor with ovarian cancer. The specimen was PBMCs, collected after low-dose radiotherapy plus immunotherapy. The chain joins TRBV4-1 to TRBJ1-5; TRBD1 matches 11 bases. CDR3 coding DNA: TGCGCCAGCAGCCAAGGGACAGGGGGCGCGGAGCAGCCCCAGCATTTT. Protein: CASSQGTGGAEQPQHF.